The present entry profiles one T cell receptor beta chain with its context. Its antigen target is currently unknown. No base qualities exist here, and no much larger clone lies one base off it. TRB sequencing was run on genomic DNA with either the immunoSEQ assay at survey resolution or the hsTCRB kit. The paper's data handling went like this. Initial read processing used immunoSEQ software, and repertoire analyses used the LymphoSeq R package. For each TRB dataset, clonality was calculated as 1 minus normalized Shannon entropy, and the Gini coefficient was computed as well. Phenotypes of unsorted samples were inferred by mapping TRB sequences from sorted subsets of the recipient or donor onto unsorted samples of the same recipient. In its TCRdb copy, this immuneACCESS table keeps in-frame sequences only and misses some clones. Where compared with another copy, unresolved V genes explain less than half of these, and the others have no known cause. The DNA was the basis for D and trimming; V, J and clone size are from that table. The sample table shows fewer than 35,000 clones, and roughly nine tenths are seen once. Around 0.1% of the sample rests with the top ten.

Viable CD3+CD4+ or CD3+CD8+ cells that were CCR7+CD45RA+CD45RO-CD95-CD27+CD28+ were classified as naive T cells. Related bone marrow donors provided peripheral blood samples on the day of marrow donation. Peripheral blood and bone marrow mononuclear cells were isolated by Ficoll-Hypaque density centrifugation and cryopreserved. Sorting of CD4+ and CD8+ T cells, including naive and memory subsets, was performed by FACS on a FACSAria II. The data are from a study of T cells after posttransplantation cyclophosphamide (dated by TCRdb to the mid-2010s). At the level of the whole study: T cell repertoire reconstitution was tracked by TRB sequencing after myeloablative bone marrow transplantation in which posttransplantation cyclophosphamide was used as GVHD prophylaxis. Public TRB sequences were compared against a database of over 3,000 sequences linked to responses to pathogens, tumor antigens, self-antigens and alloantigens. Samples from 35 to 45 PTCy-treated patients, along with samples from 15 to 20 of their related bone marrow donors, underwent antigen receptor sequencing. Blood from every one of the roughly 30 PTCy patients who had 1-year posttransplant specimens underwent TRB sequencing. In 3 patients, up to roughly 3 additional blood samples taken between 2 and 5.2 years after transplant also underwent TRB sequencing, as did pretransplant blood from several patients. TRA and TRB clonality were tightly correlated in several samples, so subsequent TCR analyses focused on TRB only. What the authors observed across the whole study: At 1-2 months, donor-recipient similarity was low but rose over the first year, and the later blood repertoires were often dominated by donor CD8+ memory clones. Across approximately 45 patients, recipient CMV seropositivity and CMV reactivation were highly associated with TRB clonality; PTCy diversity was similar to CNI/methotrexate controls. The TRB repertoires of T cells infiltrating skin or the GI tract showed only limited overlap with the TRB repertoires found in blood.

The germline V and J ends show losses of 1 base and 1 base respectively, and no gene match explains 9 bases of the junction. The CDR1 and CDR2 encoded by the germline V gene are MDHEN and SYDVKM. From the cysteine through the phenylalanine, the CDR3 covers 17 amino acids. Only CDR3 DNA remains: 51 bases, in frame from the first base. The V gene is TRBV28 and the J gene is TRBJ1-1; 7 central bases correspond to TRBD1. The sample taken for sequencing was naive CD4+ T cells sorted from blood. The source of this sequence is a young man in good health and a related stem cell transplant donor. The nucleotides are TGTGCCAGCAGTTTATATGCGCTTGGGACAGCGAACACTGAAGCTTTCTTT. This yields the protein CASSLYALGTANTEAFF.